Sequencing of this T cell receptor (beta chain) was carried out in a study of T and B cells in COVID-19 patients. Turning to the study itself: Of approximately 21 active-infection patients, under 15 were critically ill with mechanical ventilation or extracorporeal membrane oxygenation. Notes on the study in general: Blood from mildly ill patients while symptomatic, and early samples from severe cases, were scarce. Active COVID-19 showed highly clonal TRB repertoires; recovery showed diversity and richness above healthy donors. In COVID-19 patients, T cell receptor beta variable and joining gene use was reportedly strongly skewed.

From blood, about 230-500 ng of genomic DNA served as TRB template. CDR1 DFQATT and CDR2 SNEGSKA come from the germline V gene (reference sequence). The CDR3 length is 12 residues. The V end lost 3 bases, the J end lost 2 bases, and 6 bases lay between the germline ends. Multiplex PCR with BIOMED2 TRB-A/B primer pools amplified TRB rearrangements. MiXCR was run by TCRdb on the multiplex PCR reads, yielding one entry per CDR3 protein. This sample yields around 25,000 distinct CDR3 sequences, of which approximately 30% are seen a single time; around 1.8% belongs to the top ten. This clonotype was seen only a few times. Antigen: not known.

The sequenced material came from blood. The chain employs TRBV20-1 and TRBJ2-3; TRBD2 is a possible D gene (6 bases). This sequence originates from a human donor who had recovered from COVID-19. The DNA of the CDR3 is TGCAGTGCTAGGGACTACACAGATACGCAGTATTTT. This sequence encodes CSARDYTDTQYF.